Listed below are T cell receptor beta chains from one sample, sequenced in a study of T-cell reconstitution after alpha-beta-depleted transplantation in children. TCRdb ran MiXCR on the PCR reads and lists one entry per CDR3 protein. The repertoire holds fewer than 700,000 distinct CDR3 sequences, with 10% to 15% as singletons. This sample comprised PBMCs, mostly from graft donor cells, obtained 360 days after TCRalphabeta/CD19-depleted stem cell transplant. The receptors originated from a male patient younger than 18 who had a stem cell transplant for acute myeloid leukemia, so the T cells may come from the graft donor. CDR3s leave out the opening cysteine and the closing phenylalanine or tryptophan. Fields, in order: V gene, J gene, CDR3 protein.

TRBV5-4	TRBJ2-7	ASSLAPSSGSRYEQY
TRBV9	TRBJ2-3	ASSHTLDTQY
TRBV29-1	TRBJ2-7	SVGATLYEQY
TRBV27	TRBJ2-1	ASSLLGLAGVNEQF
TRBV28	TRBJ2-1	ATPAGPGYNEQF
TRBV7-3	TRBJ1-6	ASSSSGQYNSPLH
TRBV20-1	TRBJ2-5	SARSEGGVWETQY
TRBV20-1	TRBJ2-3	SARDHDGSWTDTQY
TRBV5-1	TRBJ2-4	ASSLAGTSLPRAKNIQY
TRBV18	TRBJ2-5	ASSLSTSGLPGETQY
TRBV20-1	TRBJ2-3	SAAGDRTDTQY
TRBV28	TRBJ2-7	ASTGGTVSYEQY
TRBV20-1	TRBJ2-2	SARERLAGPLGELF
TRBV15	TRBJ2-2	ATSRDRGLNTGELF
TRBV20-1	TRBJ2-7	SAIRSKLAYEQY
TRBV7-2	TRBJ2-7	ASSLGPSGGGEQY
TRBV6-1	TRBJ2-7	ASSRDRGQIYEQY
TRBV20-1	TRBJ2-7	SARVGTSGPYEQY
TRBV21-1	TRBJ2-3	ASSKGRLENTQY
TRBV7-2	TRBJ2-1	ASSSRTGHEQF
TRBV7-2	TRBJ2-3	ASSWRLAGEGDTQY
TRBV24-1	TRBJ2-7	ATSDQGPTRGQY
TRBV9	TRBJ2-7	ASSKLAGGDEQY
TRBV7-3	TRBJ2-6	ASSFYTGISGANVLT
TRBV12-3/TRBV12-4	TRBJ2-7	ASSLMRTGGFEQY
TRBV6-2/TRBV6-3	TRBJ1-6	ASSYRTANSPLH
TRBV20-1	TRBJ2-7	SAAGQGPTYEQY
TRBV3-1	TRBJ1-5	ASSPGQAFSDQPQH
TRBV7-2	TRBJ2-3	ASSLATLAGESTDTQY